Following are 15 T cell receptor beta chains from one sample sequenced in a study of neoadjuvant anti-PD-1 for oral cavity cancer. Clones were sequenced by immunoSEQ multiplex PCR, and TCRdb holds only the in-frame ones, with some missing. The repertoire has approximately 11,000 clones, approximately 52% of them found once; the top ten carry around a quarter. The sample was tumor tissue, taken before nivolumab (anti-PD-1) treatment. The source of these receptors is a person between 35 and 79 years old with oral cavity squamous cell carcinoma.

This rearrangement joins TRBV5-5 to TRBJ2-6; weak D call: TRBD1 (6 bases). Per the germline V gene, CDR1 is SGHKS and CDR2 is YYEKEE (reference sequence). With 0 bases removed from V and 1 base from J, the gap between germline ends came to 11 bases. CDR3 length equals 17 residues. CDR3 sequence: CASSLVGTGSGANVLTF. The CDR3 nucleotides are TGTGCCAGCAGCTTGGTGGGCACAGGGTCTGGGGCCAACGTCCTGACTTTC.

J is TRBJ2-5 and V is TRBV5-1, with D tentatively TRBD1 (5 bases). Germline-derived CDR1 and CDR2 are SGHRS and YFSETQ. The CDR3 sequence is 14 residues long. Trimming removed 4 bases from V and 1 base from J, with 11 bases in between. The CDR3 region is CASSTQAIQETQYF. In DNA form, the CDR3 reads TGCGCCAGCAGCACACAGGCGATCCAAGAGACCCAGTACTTC.

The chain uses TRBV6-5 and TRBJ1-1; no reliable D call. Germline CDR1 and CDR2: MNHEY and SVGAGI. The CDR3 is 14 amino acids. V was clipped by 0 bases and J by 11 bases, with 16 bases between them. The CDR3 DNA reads TGTGCCAGCAGTTACTCGGACTTGACTCCTCAGGCTTTCTTT. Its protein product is CASSYSDLTPQAFF.

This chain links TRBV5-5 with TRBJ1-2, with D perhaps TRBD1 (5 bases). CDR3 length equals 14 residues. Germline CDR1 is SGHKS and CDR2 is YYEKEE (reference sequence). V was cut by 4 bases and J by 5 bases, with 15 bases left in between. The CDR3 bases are TGTGCCAGCAGCCCGGCAGGGAGTCGGTATGGCTACACCTTC. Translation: CASSPAGSRYGYTF.

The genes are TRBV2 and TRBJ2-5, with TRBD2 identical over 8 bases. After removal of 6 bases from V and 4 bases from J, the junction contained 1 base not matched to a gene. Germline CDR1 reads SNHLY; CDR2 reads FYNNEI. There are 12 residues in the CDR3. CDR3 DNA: TGTGCCAGCAGAAGCGGGGGAGAGACCCAGTACTTC. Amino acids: CASRSGGETQYF. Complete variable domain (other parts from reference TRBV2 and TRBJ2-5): EPEVTQTPSHQVTQMGQEVILRCVPISNHLYFYWYRQILGQKVEFLVSFYNNEISEKSEIFDDQFSVERPDGSNFTLKIRSTKLEDSAMYFCASRSGGETQYFGPGTRLLVL.

The CDR3 bases are TGTGCCAGCAGACCTCCCGGCGGGAGAAGTACGCAGTATTTT. Residues: CASRPPGGRSTQYF. This rearrangement joins TRBV6-5 to TRBJ2-3; 7 bases are a match to TRBD2. CDR1 and CDR2 (germline): MNHEY, SVGAGI. CDR3 length: 14 residues. V shed 6 bases, J shed 8 bases, and the junction held 11 bases outside the gene matches.

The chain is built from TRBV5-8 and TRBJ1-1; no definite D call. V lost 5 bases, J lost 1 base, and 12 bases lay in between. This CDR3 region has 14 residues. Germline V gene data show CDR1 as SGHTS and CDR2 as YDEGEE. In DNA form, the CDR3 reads TGTGCCAGCAGTCTTCTTTCCAGGAACACTGAAGCTTTCTTT. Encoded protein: CASSLLSRNTEAFF.

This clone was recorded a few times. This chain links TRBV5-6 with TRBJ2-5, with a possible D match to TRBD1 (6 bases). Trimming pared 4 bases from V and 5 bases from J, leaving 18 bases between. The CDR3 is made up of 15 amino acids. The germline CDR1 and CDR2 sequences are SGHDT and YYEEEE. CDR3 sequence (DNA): TGTGCCAGCAGCGCACGGGATCCAAGGGGGGAGACCCAGTACTTC. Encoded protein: CASSARDPRGETQYF.

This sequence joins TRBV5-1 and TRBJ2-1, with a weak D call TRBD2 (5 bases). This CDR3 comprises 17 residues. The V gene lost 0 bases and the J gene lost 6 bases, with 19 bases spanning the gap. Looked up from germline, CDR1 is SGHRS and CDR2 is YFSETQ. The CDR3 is CASSLDGGAARLNEQFF. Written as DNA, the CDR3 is TGCGCCAGCAGCTTGGATGGAGGCGCAGCTCGACTCAATGAGCAGTTCTTC.

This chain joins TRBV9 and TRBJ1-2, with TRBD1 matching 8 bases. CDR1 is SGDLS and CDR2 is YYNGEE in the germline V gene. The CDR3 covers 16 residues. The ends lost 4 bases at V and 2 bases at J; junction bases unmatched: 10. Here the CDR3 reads CASSSRGQGDNYGYTF. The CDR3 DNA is TGTGCCAGCAGCTCCCGAGGACAGGGCGACAACTATGGCTACACCTTC.

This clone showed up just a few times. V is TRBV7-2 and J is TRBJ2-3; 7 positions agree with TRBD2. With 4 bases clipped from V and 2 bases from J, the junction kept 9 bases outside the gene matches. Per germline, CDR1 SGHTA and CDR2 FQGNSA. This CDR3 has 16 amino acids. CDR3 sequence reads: CASSSRASGLTDTQYF. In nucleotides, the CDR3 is TGTGCCAGCAGCTCAAGGGCTAGCGGCCTCACAGATACGCAGTATTTT. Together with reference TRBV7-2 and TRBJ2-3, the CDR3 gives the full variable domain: GAGVSQSPSNKVTEKGKDVELRCDPISGHTALYWYRQSLGQGLEFLIYFQGNSAPDKSGLPSDRFSAERTGGSVSTLTIQRTQQEDSAVYLCASSSRASGLTDTQYFGPGTRLTVL.

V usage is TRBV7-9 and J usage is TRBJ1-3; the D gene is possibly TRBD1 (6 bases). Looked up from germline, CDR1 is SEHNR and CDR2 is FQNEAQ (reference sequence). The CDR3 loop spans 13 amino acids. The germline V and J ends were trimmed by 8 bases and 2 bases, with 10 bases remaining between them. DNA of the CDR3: TGTGCCAGCTGGGCAGGGGCTGGAAACACCATATATTTT. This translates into CASWAGAGNTIYF.

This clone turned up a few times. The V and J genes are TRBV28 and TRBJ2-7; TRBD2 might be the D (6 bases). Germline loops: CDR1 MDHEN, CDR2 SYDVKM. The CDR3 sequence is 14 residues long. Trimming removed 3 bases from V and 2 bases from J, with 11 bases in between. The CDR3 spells CASSFPSGAYEQYF. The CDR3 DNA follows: TGTGCCAGCAGTTTCCCCTCGGGGGCCTACGAGCAGTACTTC.

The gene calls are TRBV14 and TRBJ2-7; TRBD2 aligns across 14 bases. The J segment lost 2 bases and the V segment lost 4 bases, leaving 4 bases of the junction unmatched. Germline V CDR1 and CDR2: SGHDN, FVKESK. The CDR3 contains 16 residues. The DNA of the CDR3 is TGTGCCAGCAGCCGGACTAGCGGGGGGTGGGCCTACGAGCAGTACTTC. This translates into CASSRTSGGWAYEQYF. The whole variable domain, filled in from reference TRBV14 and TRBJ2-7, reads EAGVTQFPSHSVIEKGQTVTLRCDPISGHDNLYWYRRVMGKEIKFLLHFVKESKQDESGMPNNRFLAERTGGTYSTLKVQPAELEDSGVYFCASSRTSGGWAYEQYFGPGTRLTVT.

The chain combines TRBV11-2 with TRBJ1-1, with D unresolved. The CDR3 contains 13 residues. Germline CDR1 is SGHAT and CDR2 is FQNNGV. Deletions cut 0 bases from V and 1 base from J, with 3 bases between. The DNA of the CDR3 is TGTGCCAGCAGCTTAGACAGGAACACTGAAGCTTTCTTT. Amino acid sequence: CASSLDRNTEAFF.